The source of this T cell receptor beta chain is a study of cytomegalovirus exposure and HLA in healthy donors. Study-wide findings and caveats: CMV serostatus alone was available as immune exposure information. A previous analysis found most TCR beta V segments productive roughly 87% or roughly 30% of the time. Later on, an analysis tied 15,000 to 20,000 TCR beta sequences to HLA alleles at 0.05 false discovery rate. In the analysis, some V segments, TRBV6-2 and TRBV6-3 included, were excluded as indistinguishable.

A multiplex PCR was run with 60 Vbeta primers and 13 Jbeta primers. Some clones are missing from TCRdb's copy, which holds only in-frame ones; the method was immunoSEQ multiplex PCR. The data show 35,000 to 50,000 clones, over 60% seen once. The V end lost 10 bases, the J end lost 0 bases, and 7 bases lay between the germline ends. CDR1 is MNHNS and CDR2 is SASEGT in the germline V gene. The CDR3 has 13 amino acids. Remarks on this clone: The antigen is not known.

The specimen was PBMCs. The receptor was derived from a man aged 40-55 years in good health and CMV-seronegative. The genes are TRBV6-1 and TRBJ1-6; D gene ambiguous. The CDR3 here is CATLSSYNSPLHF. In DNA, the CDR3 is TGTGCCACCCTAAGCTCCTATAATTCACCCCTCCACTTT.